This TCR beta chain derives from a study of vaccination effects on CD4 cells after COVID-19. General study findings and limits: Few convalescent patients and no early post-infection timepoints were included in the study.

Points on this clone: Its specificity is unknown.

Assay: immunoSEQ multiplex PCR; the TCRdb copy retains only in-frame clones and omits some. The table lists some 35,000 clones, 55% to 75% of them singletons, with about a sixth in the top ten. Trimming removed 6 bases at V and 4 bases at J, with 10 bases between. The germline CDR1 and CDR2 sequences are LNHDA and SQIVND (reference sequence). The CDR3 length is 14 residues. ViraFEST assay sequencing came after antigen-specific CD4+ T cells were expanded with viral peptide pools. Following 10 days of culture, CD4+ T cells were isolated. This individual tested PCR-positive for SARS-CoV-2 infection between March and December 2020.

The clonotype originates from a human donor who had a prior SARS-CoV-2 infection. The sample was CD4+ T cells from PBMCs cultured with HCoV-NL63 spike peptides, taken before COVID-19 vaccination. The chain uses TRBV19 and TRBJ2-6, with a possible D match to TRBD1 (5 bases). The CDR3 reads CASRITGGANVLTF. For the CDR3, the DNA is TGTGCCAGTAGGATAACAGGCGGGGCCAACGTCCTGACTTTC.